This T cell receptor beta chain was retrieved from a study of immune evolution from preneoplasia to lung adenocarcinoma. Profiling relied on immunoSEQ multiplex PCR, and the TCRdb table lists in-frame clones only, not all of them. The sample holds about 10,000 clones, about 79% seen once. The sample comprised FFPE minimally invasive lung adenocarcinoma tissue. This clonotype was sampled from a person aged 60-80 years with lung adenocarcinoma.

The DNA for the CDR3 is TGTGCCAGCAGCTTACAGGGGAACACCATATATTTT. Translation: CASSLQGNTIYF. The gene calls are TRBV5-5 and TRBJ1-3; 7 nucleotides align to TRBD1. The trim removed 2 bases at V and 7 bases at J, leaving 0 bases unmatched. CDR3 length: 12 residues. CDR1 is SGHKS, CDR2 YYEKEE, per germline (reference sequence).